The 12 T cell receptor beta chains reported below all come from one sample, sequenced in a study of T cell responses to AZD1222 COVID-19 vaccine (dated by TCRdb to the early 2020s). In light of the paper, this sample's time point label describes: baseline before first vaccination. Library generation was performed with the immunoSEQ multiplex PCR assay. Not all clones reach the TCRdb copy of this immuneACCESS table, which keeps in-frame sequences only. Checked studies attribute under half of the gap to unresolved V genes and leave the rest unexplained. This sample is represented by 140,000 to 150,000 clones; roughly 91% of them were singletons. Over 8% of the sample is held by the ten biggest clonotypes. Sequencing used peripheral blood, obtained on day 0 of AZD1222 vaccination. The source is an adult in good health.

The rearrangement uses TRBV27 and TRBJ1-1; a weak D match, TRBD1 (5 bases). CDR1 and CDR2 from the germline V gene are MNHEY and SMNVEV (reference sequence). V was cut by 4 bases and J by 4 bases, with 16 bases left in between. The CDR3 runs to 15 residues. The CDR3 loop reads CASSSQQERITEAFF. The DNA of the CDR3 is TGTGCCAGCAGTTCTCAACAGGAACGTATCACTGAAGCTTTCTTT.

The chain combines TRBV4-3 with TRBJ2-3; 12 bases map to TRBD2. With V trimmed by 5 bases and J by 6 bases, 3 bases remained unmatched. CDR3 length: 14 amino acids. Germline loops: CDR1 LGHNA, CDR2 YSLEER. The CDR3 loop reads CASSTGLAGDTQYF. CDR3 nucleotides: TGCGCCAGCAGCACAGGACTAGCGGGGGATACGCAGTATTTT.

The CDR3 nucleotides are TGTGCCAGCAGCGTAGGCTGGGGGGGGGAGTACAATGAGCAGTTCTTC. It is translated as CASSVGWGGEYNEQFF. The J gene is TRBJ2-1, the V gene TRBV9; 7 nucleotides match TRBD2. The CDR3 runs 16 residues. The V gene end was trimmed by 0 bases and the J gene end by 4 bases; junction bases not matched to a gene: 7. Germline-derived CDR1 and CDR2 are SGDLS and YYNGEE.

V gene TRBV2 combines with J gene TRBJ2-7; D gene unclear. V was clipped by 6 bases and J by 2 bases, with 11 bases between them. The CDR3 totals 13 residues. The germline V gene encodes CDR1 SNHLY and CDR2 FYNNEI. The CDR3 sequence: CASRAAVPYEQYF. CDR3 nucleotides: TGTGCCAGCAGGGCGGCTGTACCCTACGAGCAGTACTTC.

The rearrangement joins TRBV3-1 (or the pseudogene TRBV3-2) to TRBJ1-2; D gene uncertain. V shed 1 base and J shed 5 bases, with 17 bases lying between them. Germline-derived CDR1 and CDR2 are LGHDT and YNNKEL (reference sequence). The CDR3 spans 16 residues. CDR3 sequence (DNA): TGTGCCAGCAGCCAAGGTCCAGCCAGCGACGGTTATGGCTACACCTTC. Translating gives CASSQGPASDGYGYTF.

This chain links TRBV7-2 with TRBJ1-6; a weak D match, TRBD1 (5 bases). The CDR3 totals 15 residues. The V gene's germline CDR1 is SGHTA and CDR2 FQGNSA. Deletions cut 5 bases from V and 8 bases from J, with 16 bases between. CDR3: CASSPDGGVDSPLHF. The CDR3 region has the DNA TGTGCCAGCAGCCCAGACGGGGGTGTGGATTCACCCCTCCACTTT.

The chain links TRBV4-3 to TRBJ1-2; D perhaps matches TRBD1 (5 bases). Germline V gene sequence: CDR1 LGHNA, CDR2 YSLEER. Trimming stripped 2 bases from V and 1 base from J, with 17 bases between. This CDR3 region has 17 residues. CDR3 sequence reads: CASSQNLDSYHNYGYTF. The CDR3 DNA is TGCGCCAGCAGCCAAAACCTTGACAGTTACCATAACTATGGCTACACCTTC.

The rearrangement links TRBV11-3 to TRBJ1-2; D uncertain. Between the trimmed V and J ends, which lost 1 base and 4 bases, there was a span of 7 bases. Germline V gene lookup returns CDR1 SGHNT and CDR2 YENEEA. This CDR3 spans 13 amino acids. The DNA of the CDR3 is TGTGCCAGCAGCTTAGGGTGGTCCTATGGCTACACCTTC. Translated: CASSLGWSYGYTF.

This clone occurred once. The rearrangement joins TRBV9 to TRBJ1-5; the D gene is possibly TRBD1 (5 bases). Trimming shortened V by 5 bases and J by 7 bases, and 16 bases separated the two germline ends. Germline V gene lookup returns CDR1 SGDLS and CDR2 YYNGEE. The CDR3 contains 14 residues. CDR3 in DNA: TGTGCCAGCAGTATACTTCAGGGAGAGCAGCCCCAGCATTTT. Protein sequence: CASSILQGEQPQHF.

This chain connects TRBV5-5 to TRBJ1-1; no firm D call. The germline gives CDR1 SGHKS, CDR2 YYEKEE (reference sequence). Trimming left V 2 bases short and J 1 base short, with 6 bases between. CDR3 size: 13 residues. The CDR3, as DNA: TGTGCCAGCAGCTTTACCGGGAACACTGAAGCTTTCTTT. Translating it yields CASSFTGNTEAFF.

This chain joins TRBV27 and TRBJ2-1; D gene uncertain. Per germline, CDR1 MNHEY and CDR2 SMNVEV (reference sequence). The CDR3 spans 12 residues. V shed 2 bases and J shed 12 bases, with 11 bases lying between them. CDR3 DNA sequence: TGTGCCAGCAGTTTAGGCCCCACGGGGCAGTTCTTC. Translating it yields CASSLGPTGQFF.

The chain is built from TRBV4-2 and TRBJ1-1; D call uncertain. The V and J ends lost 3 bases and 3 bases respectively, with 11 bases between them. Per the germline V gene, CDR1 is LGHNA and CDR2 is YNFKEQ. This CDR3 comprises 14 residues. CDR3 DNA: TGTGCCAGCAGCCAGATCCGGGAACACACTGAAGCTTTCTTT. This codes for CASSQIREHTEAFF.